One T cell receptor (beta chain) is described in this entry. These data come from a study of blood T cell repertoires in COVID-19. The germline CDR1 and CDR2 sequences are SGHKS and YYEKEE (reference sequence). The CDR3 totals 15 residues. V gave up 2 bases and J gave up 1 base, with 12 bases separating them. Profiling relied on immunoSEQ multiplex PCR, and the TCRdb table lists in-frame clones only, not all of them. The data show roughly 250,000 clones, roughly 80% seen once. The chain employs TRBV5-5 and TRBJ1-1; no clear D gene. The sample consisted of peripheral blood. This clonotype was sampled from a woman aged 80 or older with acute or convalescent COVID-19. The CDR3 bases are TGTGCCAGCAGCTTATTGCCCCGAGGGAACACTGAAGCTTTCTTT. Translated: CASSLLPRGNTEAFF.